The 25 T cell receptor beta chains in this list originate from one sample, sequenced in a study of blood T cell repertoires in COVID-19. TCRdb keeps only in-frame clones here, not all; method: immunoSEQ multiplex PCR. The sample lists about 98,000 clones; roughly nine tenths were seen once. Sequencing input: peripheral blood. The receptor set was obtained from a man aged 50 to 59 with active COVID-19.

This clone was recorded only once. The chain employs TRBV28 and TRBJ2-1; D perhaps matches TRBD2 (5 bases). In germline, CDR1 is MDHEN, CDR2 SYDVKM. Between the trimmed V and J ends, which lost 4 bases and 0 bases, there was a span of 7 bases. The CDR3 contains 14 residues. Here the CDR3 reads CASSSTSSYNEQFF. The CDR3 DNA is TGTGCCAGCAGTTCTACTAGCTCCTACAATGAGCAGTTCTTC.

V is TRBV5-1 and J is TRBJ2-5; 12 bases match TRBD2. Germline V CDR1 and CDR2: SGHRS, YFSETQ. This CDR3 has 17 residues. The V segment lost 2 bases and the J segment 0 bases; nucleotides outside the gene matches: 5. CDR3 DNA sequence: TGCGCCAGCAGCTTACGGACTAGCGGGGCACACCAAGAGACCCAGTACTTC. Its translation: CASSLRTSGAHQETQYF.

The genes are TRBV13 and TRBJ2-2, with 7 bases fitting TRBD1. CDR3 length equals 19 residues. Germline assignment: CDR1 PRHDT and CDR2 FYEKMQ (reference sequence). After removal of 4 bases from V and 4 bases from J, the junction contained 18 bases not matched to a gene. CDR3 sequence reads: CASSSTRDSSVIGTGELFF. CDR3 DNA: TGTGCCAGCAGCTCGACCCGGGACAGCTCCGTAATCGGCACCGGGGAGCTGTTTTTT.

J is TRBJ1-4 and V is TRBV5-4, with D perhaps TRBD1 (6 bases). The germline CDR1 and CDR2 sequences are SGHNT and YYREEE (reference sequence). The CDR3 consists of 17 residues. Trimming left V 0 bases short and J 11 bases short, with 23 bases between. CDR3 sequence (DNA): TGTGCCAGCAGCTTGGTGGCAGGGGCCCGGTTGGGTGGGAAACTGTTTTTT. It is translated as CASSLVAGARLGGKLFF.

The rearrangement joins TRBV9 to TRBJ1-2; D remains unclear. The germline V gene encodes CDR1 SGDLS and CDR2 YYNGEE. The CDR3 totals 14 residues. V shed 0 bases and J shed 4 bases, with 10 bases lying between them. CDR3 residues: CASSVEEGSYGYTF. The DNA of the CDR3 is TGTGCCAGCAGCGTAGAGGAGGGATCCTATGGCTACACCTTC. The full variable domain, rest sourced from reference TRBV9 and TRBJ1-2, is DSGVTQTPKHLITATGQRVTLRCSPRSGDLSVYWYQQSLDQGLQFLIQYYNGEERAKGNILERFSAQQFPDLHSELNLSSLELGDSALYFCASSVEEGSYGYTFGSGTRLTVV.

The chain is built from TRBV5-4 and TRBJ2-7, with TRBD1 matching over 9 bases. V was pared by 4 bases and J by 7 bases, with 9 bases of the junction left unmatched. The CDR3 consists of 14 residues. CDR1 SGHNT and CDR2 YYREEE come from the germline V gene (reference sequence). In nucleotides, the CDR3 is TGTGCCAGCAGCACTCAACAGGGGGCGATGGAGCAGTACTTC. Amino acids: CASSTQQGAMEQYF.

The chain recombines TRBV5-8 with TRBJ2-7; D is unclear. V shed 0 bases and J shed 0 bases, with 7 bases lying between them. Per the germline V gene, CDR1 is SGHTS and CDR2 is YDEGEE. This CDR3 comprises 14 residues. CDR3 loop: CASSLVSGSYEQYF. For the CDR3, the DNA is TGTGCCAGCAGCTTGGTCTCGGGCTCCTACGAGCAGTACTTC.

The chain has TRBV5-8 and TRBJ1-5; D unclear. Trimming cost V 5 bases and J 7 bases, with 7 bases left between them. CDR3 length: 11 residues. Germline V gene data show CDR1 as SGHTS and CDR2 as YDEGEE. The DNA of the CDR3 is TGTGCCAGCAGAAACGAGCAGCCCCAGCATTTT. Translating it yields CASRNEQPQHF.

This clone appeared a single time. CDR3 sequence reads: CASSPRVFQPQHF. In DNA form, the CDR3 reads TGTGCCAGCAGCCCCCGGGTATTCCAGCCCCAGCATTTT. This chain connects TRBV7-2 to TRBJ1-5; D not certain. Trimming shortened V by 5 bases and J by 7 bases, and 12 bases separated the two germline ends. Germline V gene sequence: CDR1 SGHTA, CDR2 FQGNSA. There are 13 residues in the CDR3.

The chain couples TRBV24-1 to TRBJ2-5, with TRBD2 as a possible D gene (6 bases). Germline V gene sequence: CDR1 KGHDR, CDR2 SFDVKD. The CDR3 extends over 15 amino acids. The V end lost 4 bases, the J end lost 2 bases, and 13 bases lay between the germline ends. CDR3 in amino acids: CATSDARGLQETQYF. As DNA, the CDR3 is TGTGCCACCAGTGACGCTAGGGGACTGCAAGAGACCCAGTACTTC.

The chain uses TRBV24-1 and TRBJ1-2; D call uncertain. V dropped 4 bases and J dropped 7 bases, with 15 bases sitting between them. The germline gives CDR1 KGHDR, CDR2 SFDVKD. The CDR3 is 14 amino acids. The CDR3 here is CATSDAHEDSGYTF. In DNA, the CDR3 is TGTGCCACCAGTGACGCACACGAGGATAGTGGCTACACCTTC.

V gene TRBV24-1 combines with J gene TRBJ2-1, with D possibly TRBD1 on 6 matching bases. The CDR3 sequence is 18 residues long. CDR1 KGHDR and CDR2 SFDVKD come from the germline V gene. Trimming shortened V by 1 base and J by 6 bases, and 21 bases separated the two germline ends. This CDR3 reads CATSDLLVSTGSPNEQFF. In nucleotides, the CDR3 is TGTGCCACCAGTGATTTACTTGTCTCAACAGGGTCGCCCAATGAGCAGTTCTTC.

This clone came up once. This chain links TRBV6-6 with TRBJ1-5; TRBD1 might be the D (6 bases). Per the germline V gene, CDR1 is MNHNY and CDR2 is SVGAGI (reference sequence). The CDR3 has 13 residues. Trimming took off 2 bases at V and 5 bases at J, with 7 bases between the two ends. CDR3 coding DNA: TGTGCCAGCAGTTACGACAGGTATCAGCCCCAGCATTTT. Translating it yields CASSYDRYQPQHF.

Here the CDR3 reads CATSSGQNSGNTIYF. DNA for the CDR3: TGTGCCACCAGCAGCGGACAGAACTCTGGAAACACCATATATTTT. The rearrangement links TRBV15 to TRBJ1-3, with TRBD1 as a possible D gene (6 bases). V was shortened by 3 bases and J by 0 bases, with 9 bases between the two germline ends. Germline CDR1 is LNHNV and CDR2 is YYDKDF (reference sequence). The CDR3 is 15 residues long.

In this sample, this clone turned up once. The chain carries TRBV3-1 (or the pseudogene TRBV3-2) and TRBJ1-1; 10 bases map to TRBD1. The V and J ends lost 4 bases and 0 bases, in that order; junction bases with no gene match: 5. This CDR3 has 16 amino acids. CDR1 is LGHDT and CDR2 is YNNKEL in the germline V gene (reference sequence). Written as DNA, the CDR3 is TGTGCCAGCAGCCCAAGAGACAGGGGGCTGAACACTGAAGCTTTCTTT. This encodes CASSPRDRGLNTEAFF.

DNA of the CDR3: TGTGCCAGCAGTGAATGGTGGCAGGCTGAAAAACTGTTTTTT. It yields the protein CASSEWWQAEKLFF. The V gene is TRBV2, the J gene TRBJ1-4; D call uncertain. Looked up from germline, CDR1 is SNHLY and CDR2 is FYNNEI. With 2 bases removed from V and 7 bases from J, the gap between germline ends came to 11 bases. This CDR3 has 14 residues.

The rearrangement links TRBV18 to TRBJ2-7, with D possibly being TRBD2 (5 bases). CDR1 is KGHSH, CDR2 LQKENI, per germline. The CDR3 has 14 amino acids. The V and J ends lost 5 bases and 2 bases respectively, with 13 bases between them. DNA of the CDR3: TGTGCCAGCTCATCAACCGTCGGGACCTACGAGCAGTACTTC. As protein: CASSSTVGTYEQYF.

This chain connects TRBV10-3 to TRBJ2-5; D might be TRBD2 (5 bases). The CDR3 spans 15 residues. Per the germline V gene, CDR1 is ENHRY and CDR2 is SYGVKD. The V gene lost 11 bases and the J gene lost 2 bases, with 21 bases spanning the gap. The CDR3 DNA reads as TGTGCCGTCCGGGGTTCCGCGAGTACTCAAGAGACCCAGTACTTC. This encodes CAVRGSASTQETQYF.

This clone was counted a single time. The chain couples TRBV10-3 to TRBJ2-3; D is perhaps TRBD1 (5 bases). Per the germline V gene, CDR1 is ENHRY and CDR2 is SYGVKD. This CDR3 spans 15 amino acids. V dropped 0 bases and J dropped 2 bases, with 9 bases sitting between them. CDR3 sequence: CAISESRQSTDTQYF. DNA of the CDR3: TGTGCCATCAGTGAGTCGAGACAGTCCACAGATACGCAGTATTTT.

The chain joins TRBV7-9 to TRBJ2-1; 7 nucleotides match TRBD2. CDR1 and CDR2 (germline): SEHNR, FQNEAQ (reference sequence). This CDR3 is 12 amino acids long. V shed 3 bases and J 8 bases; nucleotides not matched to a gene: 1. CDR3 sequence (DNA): TGTGCCAGCAGCTTTGCGGGAGATGAGCAGTTCTTC. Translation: CASSFAGDEQFF. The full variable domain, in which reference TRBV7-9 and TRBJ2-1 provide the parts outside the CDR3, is DTGVSQNPRHKITKRGQNVTFRCDPISEHNRLYWYRQTLGQGPEFLTYFQNEAQLEKSRLLSDRFSAERPKGSFSTLEIQRTEQGDSAMYLCASSFAGDEQFFGPGTRLTVL.

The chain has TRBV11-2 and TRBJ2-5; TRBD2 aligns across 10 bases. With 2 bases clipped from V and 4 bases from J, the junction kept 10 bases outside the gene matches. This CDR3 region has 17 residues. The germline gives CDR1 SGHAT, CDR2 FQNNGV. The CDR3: CASSLSLAGSAGETQYF. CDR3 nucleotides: TGTGCCAGCAGCTTATCACTAGCGGGGAGTGCGGGAGAGACCCAGTACTTC.

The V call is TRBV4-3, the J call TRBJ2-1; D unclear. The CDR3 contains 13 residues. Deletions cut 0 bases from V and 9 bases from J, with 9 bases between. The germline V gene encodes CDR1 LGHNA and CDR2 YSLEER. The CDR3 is CASSQELTGEQFF. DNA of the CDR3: TGCGCCAGCAGCCAAGAACTAACCGGTGAGCAGTTCTTC.

Written as DNA, the CDR3 is TGTGCCAGCAGCCATAGCCCCGGGACAGCCTACGAGCAGTACTTC. It encodes CASSHSPGTAYEQYF. The chain uses TRBV7-2 and TRBJ2-7, with 7 bases aligning to TRBD1. Germline values: CDR1 SGHTA, CDR2 FQGNSA. Unmatched junction bases numbered 9, after V lost 5 bases and J lost 2 bases. This CDR3 has 15 residues. Using reference TRBV7-2 and TRBJ2-7 for the parts outside the CDR3, the full variable domain is GAGVSQSPSNKVTEKGKDVELRCDPISGHTALYWYRQSLGQGLEFLIYFQGNSAPDKSGLPSDRFSAERTGGSVSTLTIQRTQQEDSAVYLCASSHSPGTAYEQYFGPGTRLTVT.

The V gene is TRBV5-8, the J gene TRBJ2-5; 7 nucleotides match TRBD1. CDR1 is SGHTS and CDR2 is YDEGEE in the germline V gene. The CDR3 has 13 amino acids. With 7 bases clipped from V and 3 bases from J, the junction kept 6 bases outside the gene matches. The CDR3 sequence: CASLTGWEETQYF. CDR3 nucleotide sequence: TGTGCCAGCTTGACAGGGTGGGAAGAGACCCAGTACTTC.

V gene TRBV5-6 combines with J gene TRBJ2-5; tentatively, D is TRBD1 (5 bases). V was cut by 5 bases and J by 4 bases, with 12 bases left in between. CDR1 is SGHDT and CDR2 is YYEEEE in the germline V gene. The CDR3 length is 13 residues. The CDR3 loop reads CASRQGGSETQYF. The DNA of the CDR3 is TGTGCCAGCAGGCAGGGTGGATCAGAGACCCAGTACTTC.